The clone carrying this TCR beta chain has at least ten counts. The antigen remains undetermined. The source of the sample is a study of T-cell reconstitution after alpha-beta-depleted transplantation in children. Whole-study findings and limits: Roughly two months post-transplant, alpha-beta T cells reportedly originated from several hundred graft clones that had expanded.

Germline-derived CDR1 and CDR2 are SQVTM and ANQGSEA. This CDR3 contains 15 residues. The ends were cut back, 4 bases at V and 2 bases at J, with 16 bases in the middle. A library of TCRbeta sequences, prepared with unique molecular identifiers, was generated. TCRdb called the PCR reads again in MiXCR, with one record for every CDR3 protein. The sample holds 200,000 to 250,000 distinct CDR3 sequences, roughly 8% seen once. The chain employs TRBV29-1 and TRBJ2-3; D is unclear. This receptor was obtained from a male patient younger than 18 who had a stem cell transplant for acute lymphoblastic leukemia, so the T cells may come from the graft donor. Sequences were derived from PBMCs, mostly from graft donor cells, sampled 180 days after TCRalphabeta/CD19-depleted stem cell transplant. CDR3 DNA: TGCAGCGTTGGAATGCACGGAATAGTCACAGATACGCAGTATTTT. As protein: CSVGMHGIVTDTQYF.